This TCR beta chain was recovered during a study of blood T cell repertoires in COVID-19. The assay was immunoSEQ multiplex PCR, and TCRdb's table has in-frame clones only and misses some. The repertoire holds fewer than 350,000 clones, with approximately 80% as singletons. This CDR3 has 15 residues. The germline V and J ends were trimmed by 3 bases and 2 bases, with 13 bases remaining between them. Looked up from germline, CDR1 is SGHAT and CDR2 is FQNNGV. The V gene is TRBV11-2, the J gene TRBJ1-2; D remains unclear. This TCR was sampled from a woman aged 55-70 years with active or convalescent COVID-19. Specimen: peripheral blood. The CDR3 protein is CASSFSAGENYGYTF. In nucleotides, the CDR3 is TGTGCCAGCAGCTTTTCAGCCGGAGAGAACTATGGCTACACCTTC.